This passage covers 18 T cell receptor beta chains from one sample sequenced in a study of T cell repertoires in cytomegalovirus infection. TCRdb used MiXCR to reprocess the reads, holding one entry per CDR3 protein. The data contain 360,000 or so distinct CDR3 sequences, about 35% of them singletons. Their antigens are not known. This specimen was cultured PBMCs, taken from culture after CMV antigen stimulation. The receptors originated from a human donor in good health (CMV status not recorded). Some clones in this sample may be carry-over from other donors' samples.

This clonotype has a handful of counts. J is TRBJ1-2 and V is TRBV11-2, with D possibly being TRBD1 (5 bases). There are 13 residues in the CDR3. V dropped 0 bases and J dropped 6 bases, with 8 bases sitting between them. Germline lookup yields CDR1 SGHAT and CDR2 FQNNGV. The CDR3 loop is CASSLDGGDGYTF. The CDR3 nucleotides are TGTGCCAGCAGCTTAGATGGAGGGGATGGCTACACCTTC.

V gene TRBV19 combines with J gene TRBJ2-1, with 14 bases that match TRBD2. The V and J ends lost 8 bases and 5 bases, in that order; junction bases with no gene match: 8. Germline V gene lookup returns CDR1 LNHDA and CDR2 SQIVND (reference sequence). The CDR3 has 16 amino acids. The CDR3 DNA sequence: TGTGCCAGTCGGTCGTCGGGACTAGCGGGAGACAATGAGCAGTTCTTC. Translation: CASRSSGLAGDNEQFF.

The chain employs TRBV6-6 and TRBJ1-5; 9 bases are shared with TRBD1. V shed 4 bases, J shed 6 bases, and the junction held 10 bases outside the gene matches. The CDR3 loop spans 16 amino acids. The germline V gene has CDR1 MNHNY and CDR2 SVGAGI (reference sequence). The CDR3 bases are TGTGCCAGCAGTTCCGATTCAACAGGGGGCGGTCAGCCCCAGCATTTT. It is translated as CASSSDSTGGGQPQHF.

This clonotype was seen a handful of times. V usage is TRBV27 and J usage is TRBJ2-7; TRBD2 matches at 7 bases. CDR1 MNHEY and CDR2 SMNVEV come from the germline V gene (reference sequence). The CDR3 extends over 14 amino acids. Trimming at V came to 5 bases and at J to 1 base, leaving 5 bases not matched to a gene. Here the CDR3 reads CASSLLANSYEQYF. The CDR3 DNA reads TGTGCCAGCAGTCTACTAGCGAATTCCTACGAGCAGTACTTC.

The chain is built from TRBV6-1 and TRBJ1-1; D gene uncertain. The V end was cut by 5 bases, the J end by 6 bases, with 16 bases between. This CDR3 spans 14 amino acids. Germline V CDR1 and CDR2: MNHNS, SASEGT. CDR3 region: CASSPDGVLPEAFF. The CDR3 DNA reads TGTGCCAGCAGTCCCGACGGAGTTTTGCCTGAAGCTTTCTTT.

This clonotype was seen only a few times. The CDR3 DNA sequence: TGTGCCAGCAGCTCACAGAGCTCTGGGGCCAACGTCCTGACTTTC. This sequence encodes CASSSQSSGANVLTF. The V call is TRBV7-3, the J call TRBJ2-6; D not certain. The CDR3 has 15 amino acids. The V gene lost 4 bases and the J gene lost 0 bases, with 7 bases spanning the gap. Germline CDR1 and CDR2: SGHTA and FQGTGA.

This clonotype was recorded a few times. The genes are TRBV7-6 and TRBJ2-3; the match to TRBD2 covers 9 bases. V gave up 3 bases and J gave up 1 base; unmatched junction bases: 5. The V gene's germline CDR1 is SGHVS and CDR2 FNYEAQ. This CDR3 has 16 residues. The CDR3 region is CASSLREGLGTDTQYF. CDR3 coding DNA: TGTGCCAGCAGCTTGCGGGAGGGCCTTGGCACAGATACGCAGTATTTT.

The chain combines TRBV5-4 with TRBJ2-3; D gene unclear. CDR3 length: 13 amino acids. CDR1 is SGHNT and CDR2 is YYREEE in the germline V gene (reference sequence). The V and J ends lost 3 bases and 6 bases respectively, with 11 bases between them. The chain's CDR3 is CASSSRDQDTQYF. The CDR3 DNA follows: TGTGCCAGCAGCTCCCGTGACCAGGATACGCAGTATTTT.

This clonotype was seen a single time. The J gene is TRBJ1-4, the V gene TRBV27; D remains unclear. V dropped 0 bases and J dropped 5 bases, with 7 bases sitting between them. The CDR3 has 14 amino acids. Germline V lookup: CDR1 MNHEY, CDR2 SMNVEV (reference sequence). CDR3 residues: CASSLSAANEKLFF. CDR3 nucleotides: TGTGCCAGCAGTTTATCGGCAGCAAATGAAAAACTGTTTTTT.

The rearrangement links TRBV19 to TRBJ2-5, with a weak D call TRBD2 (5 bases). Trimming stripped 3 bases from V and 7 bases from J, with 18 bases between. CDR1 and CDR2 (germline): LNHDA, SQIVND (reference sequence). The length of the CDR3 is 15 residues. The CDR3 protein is CASSMRGSMVGTQYF. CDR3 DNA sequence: TGTGCCAGTAGTATGCGAGGGTCGATGGTTGGGACCCAGTACTTC.

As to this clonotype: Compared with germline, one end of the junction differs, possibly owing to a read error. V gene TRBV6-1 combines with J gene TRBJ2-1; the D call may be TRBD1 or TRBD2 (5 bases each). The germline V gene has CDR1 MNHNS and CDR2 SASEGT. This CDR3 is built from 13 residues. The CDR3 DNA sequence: TGTGCCGGCAGAGGGGCCTCCTACAATGAGCAGTTCTTC. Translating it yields CAGRGASYNEQFF.

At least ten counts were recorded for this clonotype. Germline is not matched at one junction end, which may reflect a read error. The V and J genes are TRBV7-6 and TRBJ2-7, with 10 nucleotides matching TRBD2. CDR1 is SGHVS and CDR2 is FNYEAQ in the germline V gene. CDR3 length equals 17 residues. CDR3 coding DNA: TGTGCCAGCACCCCTCCTCCGCTAGCGGGGGCCTCCCACGAGCAGTACTTC. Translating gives CASTPPPLAGASHEQYF.

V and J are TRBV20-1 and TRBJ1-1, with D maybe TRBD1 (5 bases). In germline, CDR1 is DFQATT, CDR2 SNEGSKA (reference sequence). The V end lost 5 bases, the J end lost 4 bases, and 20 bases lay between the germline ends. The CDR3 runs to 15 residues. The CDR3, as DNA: TGCAGTGCTGAGAGAGCGGGTTCAGGGCTCACTGAAGCTTTCTTT. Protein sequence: CSAERAGSGLTEAFF.

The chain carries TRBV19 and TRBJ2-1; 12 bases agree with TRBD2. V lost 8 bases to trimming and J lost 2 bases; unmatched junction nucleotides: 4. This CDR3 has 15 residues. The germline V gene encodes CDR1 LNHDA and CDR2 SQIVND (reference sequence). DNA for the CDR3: TGTGCCAGTGGACTAGCGGGAAGGGCCTACAATGAGCAGTTCTTC. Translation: CASGLAGRAYNEQFF.

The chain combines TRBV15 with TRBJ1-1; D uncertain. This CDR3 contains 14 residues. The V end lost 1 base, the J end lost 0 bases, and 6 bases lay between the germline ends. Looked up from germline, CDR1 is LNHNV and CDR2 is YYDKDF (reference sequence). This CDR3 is CATSRVVMNTEAFF. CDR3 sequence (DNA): TGTGCCACCAGCAGAGTAGTCATGAACACTGAAGCTTTCTTT.

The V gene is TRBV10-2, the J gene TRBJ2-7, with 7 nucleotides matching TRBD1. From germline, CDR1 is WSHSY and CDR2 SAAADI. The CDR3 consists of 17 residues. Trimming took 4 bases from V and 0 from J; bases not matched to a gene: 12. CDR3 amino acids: CASSATLLGQFSYEQYV. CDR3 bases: TGCGCCAGCAGTGCGACACTATTGGGACAGTTCTCCTACGAGCAGTACGTC.

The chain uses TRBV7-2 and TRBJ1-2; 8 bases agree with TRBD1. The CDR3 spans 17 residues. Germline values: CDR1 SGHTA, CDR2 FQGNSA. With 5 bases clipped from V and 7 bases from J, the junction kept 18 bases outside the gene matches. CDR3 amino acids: CASSPQTPTGEVRGYTF. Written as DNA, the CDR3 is TGTGCCAGCAGCCCGCAAACGCCGACAGGGGAAGTGCGTGGCTACACCTTC. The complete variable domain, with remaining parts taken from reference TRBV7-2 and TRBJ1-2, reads GAGVSQSPSNKVTEKGKDVELRCDPISGHTALYWYRQSLGQGLEFLIYFQGNSAPDKSGLPSDRFSAERTGGSVSTLTIQRTQQEDSAVYLCASSPQTPTGEVRGYTFGSGTRLTVV.

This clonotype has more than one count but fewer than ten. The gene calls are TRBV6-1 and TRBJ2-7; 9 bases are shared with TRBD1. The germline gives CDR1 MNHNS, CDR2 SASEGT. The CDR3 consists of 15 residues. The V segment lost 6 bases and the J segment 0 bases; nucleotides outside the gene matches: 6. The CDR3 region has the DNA TGTGCCAGCAGCCGTGGACAGGGGTACTCCTACGAGCAGTACGTC. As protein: CASSRGQGYSYEQYV.